This T cell receptor (beta chain) was recorded in a study of cytomegalovirus exposure and HLA in healthy donors. Findings of the study overall: Based on reports, TCR beta sequences accurately predicted HLA-A and HLA-B alleles for most subjects. A later analysis revealed that TCR association rates differed between HLA loci, peaking at DRB1 and bottoming out at HLA-C.

PCR primers comprised 60 Vbeta and 13 Jbeta primers. Only in-frame clones appear in the TCRdb table, and some are missing; sequencing was by immunoSEQ multiplex PCR. Of about 150,000 clones listed, about three quarters are singletons. The ends lost 9 bases at V and 4 bases at J; junction bases unmatched: 12. Germline assignment: CDR1 LNHDA and CDR2 SQIVND (reference sequence). CDR3 length: 14 amino acids. This clone was seen more than once but under ten times. Its antigen is unidentified. The V gene is TRBV19, the J gene TRBJ2-7, with TRBD2 matching over 7 bases. Input material: PBMCs. The origin of this receptor is a man aged 40-49 years in good health and CMV-seropositive. The CDR3 region is CASSEGGWVYEQYF. The CDR3 DNA is TGTGCCAGCAGTGAGGGAGGGTGGGTATACGAGCAGTACTTC.